This T cell receptor (beta chain) was recorded in a study of blood T cell repertoires in COVID-19. In the study overall: Whether acute or convalescent, the COVID-19 samples came from the United States, Italy and Spain.

The CDR3 sequence is 12 residues long. CDR1 WSHSY and CDR2 SAAADI come from the germline V gene. The V end was cut by 2 bases, the J end by 10 bases, with 11 bases between. Sequencing was performed with immunoSEQ multiplex PCR; in TCRdb, only in-frame clones are kept and a portion is missing. This sample carries some 390,000 clones, under 90% of them seen once, and the ten largest clones take about 1.8%. Resolution of symptoms, clearance, or two negative PCRs was present in recovered Cohort 3 donors. Sequencing was carried out using PBMCs or T cells enriched from blood (not recorded which). This TCR derives from a woman in her twenties or thirties who had recovered from COVID-19. V is TRBV10-2 and J is TRBJ2-5; possibly TRBD1 for D (6 bases). The CDR3 here is CASSETPGDQYF. The DNA for the CDR3 is TGCGCCAGCAGTGAGACCCCAGGGGACCAGTACTTC.